These T cell receptor beta chains were read from a single sample in a study of blood T cells in healthy people across ages. From the 5' RACE reads, TCRdb called clonotypes with MiXCR, one entry per CDR3 protein. The sample records 700,000 or so distinct CDR3 sequences, around a fifth being singletons. The sequencing sample was made of blood. Every receptor here comes from a man between 65 and 85 years old in good health. The conserved cysteine and the conserved F or W are not part of the CDR3 here. Fields, in order: clone size, J gene, V gene, CDR3 protein. A clone size is listed for some rows: how often the clone was seen (once, few, many), or a class if it is expanded.

size: -
J: TRBJ2-5
V: TRBV29-1
CDR3: SVGGVETQY

size: -
J: TRBJ1-1
V: TRBV29-1
CDR3: SYRWNTEAF

size: -
J: TRBJ1-4
V: TRBV7-9
CDR3: ASSLPLRSTNEKLF

size: -
J: TRBJ2-1
V: TRBV11-2
CDR3: ASSQPPNGVNEQF

size: once
J: TRBJ2-7
V: TRBV5-1
CDR3: ASSLDRQAYEQY

size: -
J: TRBJ1-6
V: TRBV29-1
CDR3: SVAGSGNSPLH

size: -
J: TRBJ2-6
V: TRBV6-6
CDR3: ASSDNGVGANVLT

size: -
J: TRBJ2-1
V: TRBV6-5
CDR3: ASSYGTGVSEQF

size: many
J: TRBJ1-2
V: TRBV7-2
CDR3: ASSQLGTGDLHGYT

size: -
J: TRBJ2-2
V: TRBV5-1
CDR3: ASSPIGLAGAGTGELF

size: -
J: TRBJ2-3
V: TRBV20-1
CDR3: SAPAGTSGTDTQY

size: -
J: TRBJ1-2
V: TRBV4-1
CDR3: ASSPASGTGVSAGYT

size: -
J: -
V: TRBV12-3/TRBV12-4
CDR3: ASSFQQGNEQY

size: few
J: TRBJ2-5
V: TRBV20-1
CDR3: SASMTRTKTQY

size: -
J: TRBJ1-2
V: TRBV6-5
CDR3: ASSYGMIGGYGYT

size: -
J: TRBJ1-2
V: TRBV29-1
CDR3: GVEEGQGVGGYT

size: -
J: TRBJ2-3
V: TRBV7-8
CDR3: ASTPLRGGQY

size: -
J: TRBJ2-5
V: TRBV7-2
CDR3: ASSFQSTSAYNEQL

size: -
J: TRBJ1-6
V: TRBV5-1
CDR3: ASSLEGKKNSPLH

size: once
J: TRBJ2-1
V: TRBV5-1
CDR3: ASRDRGPYNEQF

size: many
J: TRBJ2-3
V: TRBV7-2
CDR3: ASSPHPGLAGTQY

size: -
J: TRBJ2-1
V: TRBV2
CDR3: ANLKTSGGMVEQF

size: once
J: TRBJ2-7
V: TRBV5-6
CDR3: ASSTTWTRSTF

size: few
J: TRBJ2-3
V: TRBV5-1
CDR3: ASSRNQPSVKTDTQY

size: -
J: TRBJ2-1
V: TRBV5-1
CDR3: ASSLPSGDYNEQF

size: -
J: TRBJ2-3
V: TRBV9
CDR3: ASSVAASVHTDTQY

size: -
J: TRBJ2-5
V: TRBV4-3
CDR3: ASSQERVAQSLQETQY

size: -
J: TRBJ1-2
V: TRBV5-1
CDR3: ASSPVSTYGYT

size: -
J: TRBJ2-5
V: TRBV7-9
CDR3: ASSVYPSTSGGSQETQY

size: -
J: TRBJ2-7
V: TRBV7-6
CDR3: ASSLALGDPYEQY

size: -
J: TRBJ2-4
V: TRBV19
CDR3: ASSEGDSAKDIQY

size: -
J: TRBJ2-7
V: TRBV28
CDR3: ASSPSDSTSYEQY